This entry lists 11 T cell receptor beta chains sequenced from one sample in a study of T cells after yellow fever vaccination. Via MiXCR, TCRdb re-called the 5' RACE reads, giving one row per CDR3 protein. The data show about 510,000 distinct CDR3 sequences, 20% to 25% seen once. The sample was PBMCs, taken approximately 22 days after the first yellow fever vaccination. The receptors were sampled from a man aged 18 to 30 who received the YFV17D yellow fever vaccine.

This clonotype was counted only a few times. The chain joins TRBV7-9 to TRBJ1-1; unclear D gene. The V gene's germline CDR1 is SEHNR and CDR2 FQNEAQ (reference sequence). The V gene lost 2 bases and the J gene lost 8 bases, with 18 bases spanning the gap. The CDR3 is 15 amino acids. The CDR3 loop is CASSLPTLRVDEAFF. CDR3 DNA: TGTGCCAGCAGCTTACCTACCCTCCGGGTGGACGAAGCTTTCTTT. Combining the CDR3 with reference TRBV7-9 and TRBJ1-1 gives the whole variable domain DTGVSQNPRHKITKRGQNVTFRCDPISEHNRLYWYRQTLGQGPEFLTYFQNEAQLEKSRLLSDRFSAERPKGSFSTLEIQRTEQGDSAMYLCASSLPTLRVDEAFFGQGTRLTVV.

The chain joins TRBV2 to TRBJ1-5, with D tentatively TRBD1 (5 bases). Per the germline V gene, CDR1 is SNHLY and CDR2 is FYNNEI. The CDR3 length is 12 residues. V lost 10 bases and J 6 bases, leaving 13 bases between the germline ends. CDR3 region: CATDRAGQPQHF. The CDR3 DNA is TGTGCCACCGACAGAGCAGGTCAGCCCCAGCATTTT.

This clonotype was seen a handful of times. This chain uses TRBV9 with TRBJ2-7; TRBD1 matches 7 bases. Germline-derived CDR1 and CDR2 are SGDLS and YYNGEE. This CDR3 is 14 amino acids long. With 2 bases clipped from V and 2 bases from J, the junction kept 4 bases outside the gene matches. CDR3 nucleotides: TGTGCCAGCAGCGTCACAGGGGCCCCCTACGAGCAGTACTTC. Protein sequence: CASSVTGAPYEQYF.

The chain couples TRBV7-6 to TRBJ2-5; the match to TRBD2 covers 9 bases. The germline CDR1 and CDR2 sequences are SGHVS and FNYEAQ. The junction had 7 bases not matched to a gene; V was cut back by 2 bases and J by 0 bases. CDR3 length: 17 residues. The chain's CDR3 is CASSLRIAGAYQETQYF. The CDR3 coding sequence is TGTGCCAGCAGCTTACGTATAGCGGGGGCGTACCAAGAGACCCAGTACTTC.

This clonotype came up a few times. The chain uses TRBV7-6 and TRBJ1-6; no reliable D call. Germline CDR1 SGHVS, CDR2 FNYEAQ. Trimming shortened V by 2 bases and J by 4 bases, and 15 bases separated the two germline ends. This CDR3 spans 17 amino acids. The CDR3 DNA reads TGTGCCAGCAGCTTATTTAGTGACGATGATTATAATTCACCCCTCCACTTT. Its translation: CASSLFSDDDYNSPLHF.

This clonotype was picked up a small number of times. This chain uses TRBV6-2 or TRBV6-3 with TRBJ1-5, with D possibly matching TRBD1 (6 bases). CDR1 is MNHEY and CDR2 is SVGEGT in the germline V gene. Between the trimmed V and J ends, which lost 6 bases and 3 bases, there was a span of 12 bases. The CDR3 has 14 residues. CDR3 sequence (DNA): TGTGCCAGCAGACAGGGCGGACTCAATCAGCCCCAGCATTTT. Its protein product is CASRQGGLNQPQHF.

A note on this clonotype: A much larger clonotype is one base distant, so this may be a read error. This rearrangement joins TRBV5-1 to TRBJ1-2, with D unclear. The CDR3 runs to 15 residues. Trimming left V 3 bases short and J 0 bases short, with 12 bases between. CDR1 is SGHRS, CDR2 YFSETQ, per germline. The CDR3 region has the DNA TGCGCCAGCAGCTACATTTACCTAGCTAACTATGGCTACACCTTC. It is translated as CASSYIYLANYGYTF.

This clonotype was recorded a few times. The CDR3 spells CASSPHGNTEAFF. CDR3 nucleotides: TGTGCCAGCAGCCCCCACGGGAACACTGAAGCTTTCTTT. The rearrangement links TRBV7-3 to TRBJ1-1; D unresolved. The CDR3 is 13 residues long. Germline values: CDR1 SGHTA, CDR2 FQGTGA. Between the trimmed V and J ends, which lost 5 bases and 1 base, there was a span of 8 bases.

The CDR3 spells CASGYLGQPEGAFF. CDR3 nucleotide sequence: TGTGCCAGCGGATATCTGGGTCAACCTGAGGGAGCTTTCTTT. The J gene is TRBJ1-1, the V gene TRBV27; D gene ambiguous. The CDR3 sequence is 14 residues long. Germline V gives CDR1 MNHEY, CDR2 SMNVEV (reference sequence). V lost 8 bases and J 10 bases, leaving 23 bases between the germline ends.

This clonotype was detected a few times. The chain is built from TRBV18 and TRBJ2-1; 11 bases are shared with TRBD1. This CDR3 spans 19 amino acids. Trimming took 6 bases from V and 1 from J; bases not matched to a gene: 14. CDR1 KGHSH and CDR2 LQKENI come from the germline V gene. The DNA of the CDR3 is TGTGCCAGCTCCCGGACAGGGGGCGCGGCTGGGGGGTCCTACAATGAGCAGTTCTTC. Protein product: CASSRTGGAAGGSYNEQFF.

This clonotype was seen a few times. The genes are TRBV5-1 and TRBJ2-7; D is perhaps TRBD1 (6 bases). V was pared by 0 bases and J by 5 bases, with 12 bases between. Germline V gene lookup returns CDR1 SGHRS and CDR2 YFSETQ. The CDR3 contains 14 residues. As DNA, the CDR3 is TGCGCCAGCAGCTTGGACGGACAGCTCGACGAGCAGTACTTC. It codes for CASSLDGQLDEQYF. Complete variable domain (other parts from reference TRBV5-1 and TRBJ2-7): KAGVTQTPRYLIKTRGQQVTLSCSPISGHRSVSWYQQTPGQGLQFLFEYFSETQRNKGNFPGRFSGRQFSNSRSEMNVSTLELGDSALYLCASSLDGQLDEQYFGPGTRLTVT.